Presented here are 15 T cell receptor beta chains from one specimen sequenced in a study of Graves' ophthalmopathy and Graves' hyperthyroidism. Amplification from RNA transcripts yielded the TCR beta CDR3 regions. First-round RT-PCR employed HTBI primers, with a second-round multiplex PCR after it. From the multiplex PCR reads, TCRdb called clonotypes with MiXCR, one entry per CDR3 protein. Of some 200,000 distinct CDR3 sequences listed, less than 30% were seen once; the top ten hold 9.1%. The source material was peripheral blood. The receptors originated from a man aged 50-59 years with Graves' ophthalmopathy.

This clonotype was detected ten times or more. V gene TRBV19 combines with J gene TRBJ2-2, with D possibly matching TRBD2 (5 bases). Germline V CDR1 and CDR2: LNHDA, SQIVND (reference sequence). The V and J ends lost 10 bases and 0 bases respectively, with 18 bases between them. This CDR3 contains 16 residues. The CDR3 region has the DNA TGTGCCACTAAAGGAGGACGGGCCGCGAACACCGGGGAGCTGTTTTTT. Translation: CATKGGRAANTGELFF.

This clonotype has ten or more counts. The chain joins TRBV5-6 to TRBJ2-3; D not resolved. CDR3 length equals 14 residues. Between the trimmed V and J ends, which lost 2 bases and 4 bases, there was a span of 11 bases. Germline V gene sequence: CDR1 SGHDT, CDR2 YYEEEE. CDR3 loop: CASSFLGRSDTQYF. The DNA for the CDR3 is TGTGCCAGCAGCTTCCTGGGCCGGTCAGATACGCAGTATTTT.

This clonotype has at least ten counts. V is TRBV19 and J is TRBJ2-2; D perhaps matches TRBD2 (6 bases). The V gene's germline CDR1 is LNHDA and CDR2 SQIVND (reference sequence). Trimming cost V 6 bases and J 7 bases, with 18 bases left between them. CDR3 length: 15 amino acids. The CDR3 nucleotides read TGTGCCAGTAGCTCCTTAGCGGACCCGGTCGGGGAGCTGTTTTTT. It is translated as CASSSLADPVGELFF. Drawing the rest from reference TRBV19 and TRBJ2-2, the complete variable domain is DGGITQSPKYLFRKEGQNVTLSCEQNLNHDAMYWYRQDPGQGLRLIYYSQIVNDFQKGDIAEGYSVSREKKESFPLTVTSAQKNPTAFYLCASSSLADPVGELFFGEGSRLTVL.

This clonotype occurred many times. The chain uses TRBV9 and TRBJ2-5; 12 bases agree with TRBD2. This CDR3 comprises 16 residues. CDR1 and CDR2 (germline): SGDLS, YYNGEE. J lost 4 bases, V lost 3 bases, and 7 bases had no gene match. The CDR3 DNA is TGTGCCAGCAGCGAAACTAGCGGGAGGTCGTCAGAGACCCAGTACTTC. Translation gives CASSETSGRSSETQYF.

The CDR3 coding sequence is TGTGCCAGCAGTGAAAACAGGGGAAATCAGCCCCAGCATTTT. Translating it yields CASSENRGNQPQHF. V and J are TRBV6-1 and TRBJ1-5, with TRBD1 matching 7 bases. The CDR3 runs to 14 residues. CDR1 is MNHNS, CDR2 SASEGT, per germline. V shed 2 bases and J 4 bases; nucleotides not matched to a gene: 2.

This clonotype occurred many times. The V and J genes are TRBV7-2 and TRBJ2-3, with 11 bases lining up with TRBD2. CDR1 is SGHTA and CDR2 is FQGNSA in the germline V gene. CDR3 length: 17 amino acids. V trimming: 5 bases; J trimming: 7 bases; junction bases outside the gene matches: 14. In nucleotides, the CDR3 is TGTGCCAGCAGCCTCCGAATTACTAGCGGGAGATTATATACGCAGTATTTT. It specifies CASSLRITSGRLYTQYF.

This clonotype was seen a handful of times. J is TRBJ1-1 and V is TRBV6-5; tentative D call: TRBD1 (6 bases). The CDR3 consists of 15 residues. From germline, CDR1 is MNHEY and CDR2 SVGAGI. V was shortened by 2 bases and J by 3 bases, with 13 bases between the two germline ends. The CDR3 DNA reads TGTGCCAGCAGTTACAGGCAGGGGATACACACTGAAGCTTTCTTT. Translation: CASSYRQGIHTEAFF.

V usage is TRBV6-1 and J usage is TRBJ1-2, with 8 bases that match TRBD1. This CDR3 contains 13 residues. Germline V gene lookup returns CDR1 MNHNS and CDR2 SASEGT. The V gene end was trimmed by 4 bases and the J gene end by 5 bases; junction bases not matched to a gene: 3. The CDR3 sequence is CASSGTGRYGYTF. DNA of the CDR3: TGTGCCAGCAGTGGGACAGGGCGGTATGGCTACACCTTC.

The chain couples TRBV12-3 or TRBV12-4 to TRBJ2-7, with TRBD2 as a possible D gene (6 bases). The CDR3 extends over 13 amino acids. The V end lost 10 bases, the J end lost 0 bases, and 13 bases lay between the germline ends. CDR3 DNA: TGTGCCACCAGCGGAGGGGCCTCCTACGAGCAGTACTTC. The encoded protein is CATSGGASYEQYF.

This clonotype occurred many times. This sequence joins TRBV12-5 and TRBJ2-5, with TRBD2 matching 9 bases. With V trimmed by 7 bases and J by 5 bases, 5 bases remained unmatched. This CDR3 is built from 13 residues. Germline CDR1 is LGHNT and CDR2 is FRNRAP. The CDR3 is CASVAGEIETQYF. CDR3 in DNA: TGTGCTAGTGTAGCGGGAGAAATCGAGACCCAGTACTTC.

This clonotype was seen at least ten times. CDR3 protein: CASSFPGGNTIYF. The CDR3 coding sequence is TGTGCCAGCAGCTTTCCGGGGGGAAACACCATATATTTT. The chain recombines TRBV11-2 with TRBJ1-3; D remains unclear. Germline CDR1 and CDR2: SGHAT and FQNNGV. The CDR3 covers 13 residues. Trimming pared 3 bases from V and 4 bases from J, leaving 7 bases between.

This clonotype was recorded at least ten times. CDR3: CASSYGTGGSPLHF. In DNA, the CDR3 is TGTGCCAGCAGCTACGGGACAGGGGGTTCACCCCTCCACTTT. The rearrangement uses TRBV7-2 and TRBJ1-6; 11 bases match TRBD1. The CDR3 sequence is 14 residues long. The germline CDR1 and CDR2 sequences are SGHTA and FQGNSA. V lost 4 bases, J lost 9 bases, and 2 bases stayed unmatched. Filled out from reference TRBV7-2 and TRBJ1-6, the complete variable domain reads GAGVSQSPSNKVTEKGKDVELRCDPISGHTALYWYRQSLGQGLEFLIYFQGNSAPDKSGLPSDRFSAERTGGSVSTLTIQRTQQEDSAVYLCASSYGTGGSPLHFGNGTRLTVT.

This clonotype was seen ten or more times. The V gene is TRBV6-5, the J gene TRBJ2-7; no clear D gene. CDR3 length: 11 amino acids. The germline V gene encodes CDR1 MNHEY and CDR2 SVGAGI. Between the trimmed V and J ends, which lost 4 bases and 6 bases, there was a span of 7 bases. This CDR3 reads CASSSGGEQYF. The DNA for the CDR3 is TGTGCCAGCAGTTCCGGTGGCGAGCAGTACTTC.

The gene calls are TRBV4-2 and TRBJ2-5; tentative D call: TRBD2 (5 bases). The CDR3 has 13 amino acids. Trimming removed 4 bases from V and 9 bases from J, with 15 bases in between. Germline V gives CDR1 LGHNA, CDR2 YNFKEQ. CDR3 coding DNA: TGTGCCAGCAGCCCAGGAGAGGGATTGGCCCAGTACTTC. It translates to CASSPGEGLAQYF.

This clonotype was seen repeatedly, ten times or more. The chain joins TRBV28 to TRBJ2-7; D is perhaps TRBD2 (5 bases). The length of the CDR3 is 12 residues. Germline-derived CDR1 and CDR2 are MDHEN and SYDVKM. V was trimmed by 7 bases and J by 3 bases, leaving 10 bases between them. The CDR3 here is CASNRGRYEQYF. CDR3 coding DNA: TGTGCCAGCAACCGGGGTCGCTACGAGCAGTACTTC.